The clone carrying this T cell receptor (beta chain) has at least ten counts. Deletions cut 6 bases from V and 4 bases from J, with 6 bases between. The V gene's germline CDR1 is MNHEY and CDR2 SVGAGI. The CDR3 has 12 amino acids. TCRdb re-derived calls from the 5' RACE reads in MiXCR, one entry per CDR3 protein. The table shows fewer than 40,000 distinct CDR3 sequences, with 10% to 15% occurring only once. This specimen comes from a study of neurological immune-mediated disorders. Indicated time point: longitudinal time-point 2. The chain recombines TRBV6-5 with TRBJ2-2, with a tentative D call TRBD1 (5 bases). The receptor was isolated from a woman in her 40s in good health. What was sequenced was PBMCs. The CDR3 here is CASRGPTGELFF. The CDR3 DNA is TGTGCCAGCAGGGGGCCCACCGGGGAGCTGTTTTTT.